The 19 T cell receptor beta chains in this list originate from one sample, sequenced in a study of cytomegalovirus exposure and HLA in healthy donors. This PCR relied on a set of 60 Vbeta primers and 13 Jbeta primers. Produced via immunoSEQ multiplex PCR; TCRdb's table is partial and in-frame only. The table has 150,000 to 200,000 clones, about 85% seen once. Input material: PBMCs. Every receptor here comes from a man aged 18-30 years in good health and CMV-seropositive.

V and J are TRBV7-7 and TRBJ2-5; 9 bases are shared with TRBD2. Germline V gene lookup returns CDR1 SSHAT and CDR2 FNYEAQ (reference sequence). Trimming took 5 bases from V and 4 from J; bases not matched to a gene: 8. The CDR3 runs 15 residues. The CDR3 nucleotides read TGTGCCAGCAGCCCCGGGACTAGCTGGGCAGAGACCCAGTACTTC. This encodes CASSPGTSWAETQYF. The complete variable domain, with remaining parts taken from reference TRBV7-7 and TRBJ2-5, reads GAGVSQSPRYKVTKRGQDVTLRCDPISSHATLYWYQQALGQGPEFLTYFNYEAQPDKSGLPSDRFSAERPEGSISTLTIQRTEQRDSAMYRCASSPGTSWAETQYFGPGTRLLVL.

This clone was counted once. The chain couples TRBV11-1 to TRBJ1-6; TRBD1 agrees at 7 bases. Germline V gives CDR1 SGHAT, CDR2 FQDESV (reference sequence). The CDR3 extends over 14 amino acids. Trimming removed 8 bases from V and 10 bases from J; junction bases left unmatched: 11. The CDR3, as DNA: TGTGCCAGCGGGCCTAGACAGGGAGGATCACCCCTCCACTTT. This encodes CASGPRQGGSPLHF.

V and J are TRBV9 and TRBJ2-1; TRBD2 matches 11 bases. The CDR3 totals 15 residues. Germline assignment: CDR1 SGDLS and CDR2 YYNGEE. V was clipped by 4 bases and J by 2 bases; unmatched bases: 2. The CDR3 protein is CASSPSGGTYNEQFF. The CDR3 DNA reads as TGTGCCAGCAGCCCTAGCGGGGGGACCTACAATGAGCAGTTCTTC.

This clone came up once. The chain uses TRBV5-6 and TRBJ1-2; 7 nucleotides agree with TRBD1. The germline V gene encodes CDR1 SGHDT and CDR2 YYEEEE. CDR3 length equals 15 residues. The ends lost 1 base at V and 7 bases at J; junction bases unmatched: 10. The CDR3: CASSLRGQGLVGYTF. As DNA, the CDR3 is TGTGCCAGCAGCTTGAGGGGGCAGGGACTGGTTGGCTACACCTTC.

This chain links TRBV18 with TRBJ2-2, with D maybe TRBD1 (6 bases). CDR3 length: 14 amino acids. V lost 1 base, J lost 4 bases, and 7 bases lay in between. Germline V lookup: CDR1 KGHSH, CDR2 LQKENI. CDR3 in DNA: TGTGCCAGCTCACCACAGGGGGTCACCGGGGAGCTGTTTTTT. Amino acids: CASSPQGVTGELFF.

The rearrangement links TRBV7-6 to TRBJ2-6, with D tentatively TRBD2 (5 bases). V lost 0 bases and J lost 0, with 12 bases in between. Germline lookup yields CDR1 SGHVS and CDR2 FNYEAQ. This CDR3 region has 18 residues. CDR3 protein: CASSLATGIRSGANVLTF. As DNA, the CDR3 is TGTGCCAGCAGCTTAGCCACGGGGATACGCTCTGGGGCCAACGTCCTGACTTTC.

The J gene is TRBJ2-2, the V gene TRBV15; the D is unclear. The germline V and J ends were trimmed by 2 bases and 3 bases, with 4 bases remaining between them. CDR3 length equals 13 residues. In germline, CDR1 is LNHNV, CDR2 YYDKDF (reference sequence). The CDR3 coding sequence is TGTGCCACCAGCAGACGGGACACCGGGGAGCTGTTTTTT. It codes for CATSRRDTGELFF. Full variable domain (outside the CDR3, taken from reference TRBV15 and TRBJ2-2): DAMVIQNPRYQVTQFGKPVTLSCSQTLNHNVMYWYQQKSSQAPKLLFHYYDKDFNNEADTPDNFQSRRPNTSFCFLDIRSPGLGDTAMYLCATSRRDTGELFFGEGSRLTVL.

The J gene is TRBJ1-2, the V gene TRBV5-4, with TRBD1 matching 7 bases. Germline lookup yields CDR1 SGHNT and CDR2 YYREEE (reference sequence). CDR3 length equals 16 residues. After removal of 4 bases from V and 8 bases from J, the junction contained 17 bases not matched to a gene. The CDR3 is CASSPDRQTHWGGYTF. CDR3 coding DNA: TGTGCCAGCAGCCCGGACAGGCAGACGCATTGGGGGGGCTACACCTTC.

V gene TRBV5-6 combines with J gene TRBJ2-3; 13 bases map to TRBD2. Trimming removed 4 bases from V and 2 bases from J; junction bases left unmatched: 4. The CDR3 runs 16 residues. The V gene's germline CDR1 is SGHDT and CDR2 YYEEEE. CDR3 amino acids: CASSLTSGGNTDTQYF. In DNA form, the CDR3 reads TGTGCCAGCAGCCTGACTAGCGGGGGGAACACAGATACGCAGTATTTT.

The DNA of the CDR3 is TGTGCCAGCAGTCCCCTCCGGGGGACTTCCTACGAGCAGTACTTC. Translating it yields CASSPLRGTSYEQYF. V gene TRBV6-5 combines with J gene TRBJ2-7; the D gene is possibly TRBD2 (6 bases). This CDR3 has 15 amino acids. Germline V gives CDR1 MNHEY, CDR2 SVGAGI. Trimming took 5 bases from V and 1 from J, leaving 15 bases between them.

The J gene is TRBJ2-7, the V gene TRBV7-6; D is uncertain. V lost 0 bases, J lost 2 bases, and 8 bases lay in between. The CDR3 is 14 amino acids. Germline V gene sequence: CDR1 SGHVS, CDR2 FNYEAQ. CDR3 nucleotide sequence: TGTGCCAGCAGCTTAGCGGCAGGTCCCTACGAGCAGTACTTC. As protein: CASSLAAGPYEQYF.

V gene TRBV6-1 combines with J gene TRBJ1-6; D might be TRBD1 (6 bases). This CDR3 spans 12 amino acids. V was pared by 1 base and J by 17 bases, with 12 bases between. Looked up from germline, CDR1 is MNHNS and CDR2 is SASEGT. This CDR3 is CASSEGGHLFHF. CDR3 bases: TGTGCCAGCAGTGAAGGGGGACACCTCTTCCACTTT.

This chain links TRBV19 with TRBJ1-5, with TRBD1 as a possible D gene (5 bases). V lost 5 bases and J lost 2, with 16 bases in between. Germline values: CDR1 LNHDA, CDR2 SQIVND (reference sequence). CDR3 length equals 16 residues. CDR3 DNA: TGTGCCAGTAGTCCTCCCGGGGGGTTCGGCAATCAGCCCCAGCATTTT. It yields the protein CASSPPGGFGNQPQHF.

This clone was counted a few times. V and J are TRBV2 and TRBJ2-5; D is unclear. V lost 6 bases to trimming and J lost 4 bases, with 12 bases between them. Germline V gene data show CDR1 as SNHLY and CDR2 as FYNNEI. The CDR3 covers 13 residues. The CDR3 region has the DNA TGTGCCAGCAGCCCTAGATACCTAGAGACCCAGTACTTC. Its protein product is CASSPRYLETQYF.

In nucleotides, the CDR3 is TGTGCCAGCAGCTTAGGGGACAGGAACACTAATGAAAAACTGTTTTTT. Its protein is CASSLGDRNTNEKLFF. The rearrangement joins TRBV11-3 to TRBJ1-4; 8 nucleotides match TRBD1. After removal of 1 base from V and 2 bases from J, the junction contained 3 bases not matched to a gene. Germline V gene lookup returns CDR1 SGHNT and CDR2 YENEEA. CDR3 size: 16 residues.

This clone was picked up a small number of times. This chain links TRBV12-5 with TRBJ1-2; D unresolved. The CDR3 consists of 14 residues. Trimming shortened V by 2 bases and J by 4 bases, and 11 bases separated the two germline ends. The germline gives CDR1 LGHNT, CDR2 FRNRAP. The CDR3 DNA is TGTGCTAGTGGTTTGTTGGATTCTAGCTATGGCTACACCTTC. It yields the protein CASGLLDSSYGYTF.

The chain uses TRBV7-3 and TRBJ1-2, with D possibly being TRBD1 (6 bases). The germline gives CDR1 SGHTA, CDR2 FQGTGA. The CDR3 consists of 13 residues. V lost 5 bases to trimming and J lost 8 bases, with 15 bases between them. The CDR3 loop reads CASSQDSSGGYTF. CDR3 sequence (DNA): TGTGCCAGCAGCCAGGACAGTTCAGGAGGCTACACCTTC. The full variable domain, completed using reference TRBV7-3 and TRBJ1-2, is GAGVSQTPSNKVTEKGKYVELRCDPISGHTALYWYRQSLGQGPEFLIYFQGTGAADDSGLPNDRFFAVRPEGSVSTLKIQRTERGDSAVYLCASSQDSSGGYTFGSGTRLTVV.

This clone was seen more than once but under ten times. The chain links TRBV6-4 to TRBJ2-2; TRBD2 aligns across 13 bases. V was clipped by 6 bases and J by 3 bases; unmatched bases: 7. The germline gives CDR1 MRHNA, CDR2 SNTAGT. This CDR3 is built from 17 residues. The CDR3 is CASSPGLAGADTGELFF. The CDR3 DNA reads TGTGCCAGCAGCCCCGGACTAGCGGGGGCCGACACCGGGGAGCTGTTTTTT.

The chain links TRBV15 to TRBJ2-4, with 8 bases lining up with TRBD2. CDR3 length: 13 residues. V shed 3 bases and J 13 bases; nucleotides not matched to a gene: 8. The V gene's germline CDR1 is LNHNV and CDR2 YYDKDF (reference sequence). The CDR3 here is CATSRVTSGAQYF. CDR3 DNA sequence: TGTGCCACCAGCAGGGTAACTAGCGGAGCACAGTACTTC.